The clone carrying this T cell receptor (beta chain) came up many times. From germline, CDR1 is SGHKS and CDR2 YYEKEE (reference sequence). The CDR3 has 15 amino acids. Trimming stripped 4 bases from V and 10 bases from J, with 18 bases between. These data are taken from a study of blood T cell repertoires in COVID-19. In the study overall: Sites in the United States, Italy and Spain provided acute and convalescent COVID-19 samples.

Sequencing used immunoSEQ multiplex PCR; TCRdb keeps in-frame clones, though not all of them. The repertoire holds hundreds of thousands of clones, with about nine tenths as singletons. The source material was PBMCs or T cells enriched from blood (not recorded which). The chain combines TRBV5-5 with TRBJ1-6; the D is unclear. The receptor was isolated from a man in his forties who had recovered from COVID-19. The CDR3 region is CASSLLRERESPLHF. Written as DNA, the CDR3 is TGTGCCAGCAGCCTCCTTCGGGAAAGGGAATCACCCCTCCACTTT.